The source of this T cell receptor (beta chain) is a study of blood T cell repertoires in COVID-19. The length of the CDR3 is 13 residues. Germline V gene sequence: CDR1 SGHRS, CDR2 YFSETQ. Trimming stripped 2 bases from V and 4 bases from J, with 7 bases between. In the case of this clone: Other DNA sequences within the sample encode an identical CDR3.

Repertoires were generated with immunoSEQ multiplex PCR, while TCRdb's copy carries only in-frame clones and drops some. The sample consists of about 380,000 clones, 80% to 90% of them appearing once. Sequenced sample: peripheral blood. The V and J genes are TRBV5-1 and TRBJ1-5, with unresolved D. This TCR was recovered from a man aged 35 to 55 with acute or convalescent COVID-19. The CDR3: CASSFRGNQPQHF. DNA for the CDR3: TGCGCCAGCAGCTTTCGAGGGAATCAGCCCCAGCATTTT.